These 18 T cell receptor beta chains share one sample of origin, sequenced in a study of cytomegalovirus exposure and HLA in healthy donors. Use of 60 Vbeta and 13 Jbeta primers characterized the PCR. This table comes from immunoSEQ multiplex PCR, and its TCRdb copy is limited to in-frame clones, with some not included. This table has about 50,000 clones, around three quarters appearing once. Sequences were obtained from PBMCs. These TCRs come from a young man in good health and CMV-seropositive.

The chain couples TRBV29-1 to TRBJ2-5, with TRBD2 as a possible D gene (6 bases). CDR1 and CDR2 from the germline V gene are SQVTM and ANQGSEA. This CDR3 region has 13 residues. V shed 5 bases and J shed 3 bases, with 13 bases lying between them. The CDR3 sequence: CSVFGGGEETQYF. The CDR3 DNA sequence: TGCAGCGTTTTTGGAGGAGGGGAAGAGACCCAGTACTTC.

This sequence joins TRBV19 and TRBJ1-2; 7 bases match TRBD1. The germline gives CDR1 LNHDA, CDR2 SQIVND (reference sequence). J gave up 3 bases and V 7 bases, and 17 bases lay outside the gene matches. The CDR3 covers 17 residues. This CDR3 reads CASTPARGRNPDYGYTF. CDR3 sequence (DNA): TGTGCCAGTACCCCAGCGAGGGGGCGCAATCCGGACTATGGCTACACCTTC.

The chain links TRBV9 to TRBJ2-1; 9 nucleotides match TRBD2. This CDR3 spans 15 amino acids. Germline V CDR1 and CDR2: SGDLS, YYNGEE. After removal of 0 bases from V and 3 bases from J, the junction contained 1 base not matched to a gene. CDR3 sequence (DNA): TGTGCCAGCAGCGTAGAACTAGCGGGCTACAATGAGCAGTTCTTC. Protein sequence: CASSVELAGYNEQFF.

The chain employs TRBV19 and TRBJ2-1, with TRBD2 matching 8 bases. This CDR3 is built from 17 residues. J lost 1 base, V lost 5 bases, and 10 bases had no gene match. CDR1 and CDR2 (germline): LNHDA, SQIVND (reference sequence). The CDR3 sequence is CASSLLGTRGSYNEQFF. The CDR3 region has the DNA TGTGCCAGTAGTTTACTTGGGACTAGGGGTTCCTACAATGAGCAGTTCTTC.

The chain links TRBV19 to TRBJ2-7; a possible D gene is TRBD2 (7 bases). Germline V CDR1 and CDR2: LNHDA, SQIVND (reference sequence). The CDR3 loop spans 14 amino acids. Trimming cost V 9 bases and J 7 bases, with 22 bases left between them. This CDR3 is CASLNGGGLREQYF. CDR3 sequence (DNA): TGTGCCAGCCTCAACGGCGGGGGCCTTAGGGAGCAGTACTTC.

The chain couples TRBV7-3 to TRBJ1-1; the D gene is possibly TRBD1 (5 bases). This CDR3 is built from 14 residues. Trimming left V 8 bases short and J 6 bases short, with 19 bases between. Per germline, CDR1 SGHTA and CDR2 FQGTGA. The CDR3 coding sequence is TGTGCCAGCTCACCCTTGGGGGGTCCCGCTGAAGCTTTCTTT. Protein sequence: CASSPLGGPAEAFF.

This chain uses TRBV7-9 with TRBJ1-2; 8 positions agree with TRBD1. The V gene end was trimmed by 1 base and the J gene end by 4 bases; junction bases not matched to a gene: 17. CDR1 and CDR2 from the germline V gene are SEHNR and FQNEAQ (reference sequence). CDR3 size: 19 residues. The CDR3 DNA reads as TGTGCCAGCAGCTTAGTTTCCGGGACAGGAGGTGCCGAGATCTATGGCTACACCTTC. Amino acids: CASSLVSGTGGAEIYGYTF.

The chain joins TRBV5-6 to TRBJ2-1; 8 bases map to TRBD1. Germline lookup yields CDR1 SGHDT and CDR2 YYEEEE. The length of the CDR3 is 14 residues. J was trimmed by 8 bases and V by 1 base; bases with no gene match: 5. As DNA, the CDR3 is TGTGCCAGCAGCTTGTCAGCAGGGGGCTATGAGCAGTTCTTC. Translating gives CASSLSAGGYEQFF.

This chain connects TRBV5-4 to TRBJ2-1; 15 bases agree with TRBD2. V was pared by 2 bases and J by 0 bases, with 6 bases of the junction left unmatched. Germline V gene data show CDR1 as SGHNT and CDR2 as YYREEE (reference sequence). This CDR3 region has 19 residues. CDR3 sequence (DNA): TGTGCCAGCAGCTTCGGACTAGCGGGGGGGTTTAGCTCCTACAATGAGCAGTTCTTC. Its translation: CASSFGLAGGFSSYNEQFF.

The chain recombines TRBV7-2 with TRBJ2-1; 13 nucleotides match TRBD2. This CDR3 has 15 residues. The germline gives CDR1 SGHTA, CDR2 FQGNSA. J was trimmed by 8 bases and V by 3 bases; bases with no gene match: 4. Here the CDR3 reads CASSFRLAGGDEQFF. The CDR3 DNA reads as TGTGCCAGCAGCTTCCGACTAGCGGGGGGAGATGAGCAGTTCTTC.

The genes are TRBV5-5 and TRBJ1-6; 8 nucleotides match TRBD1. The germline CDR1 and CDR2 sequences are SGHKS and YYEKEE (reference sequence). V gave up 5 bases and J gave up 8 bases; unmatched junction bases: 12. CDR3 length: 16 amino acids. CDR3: CASRYDRGVLDSPLHF. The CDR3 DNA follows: TGTGCCAGCAGGTACGACAGGGGCGTTTTAGATTCACCCCTCCACTTT. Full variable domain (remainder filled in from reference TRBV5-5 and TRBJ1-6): DAGVTQSPTHLIKTRGQQVTLRCSPISGHKSVSWYQQVLGQGPQFIFQYYEKEERGRGNFPDRFSARQFPNYSSELNVNALLLGDSALYLCASRYDRGVLDSPLHFGNGTRLTVT.

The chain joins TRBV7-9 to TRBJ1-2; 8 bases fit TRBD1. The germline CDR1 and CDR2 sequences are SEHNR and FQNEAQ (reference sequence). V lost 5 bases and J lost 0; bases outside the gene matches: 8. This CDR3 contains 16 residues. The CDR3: CASSTGTGLSNYGYTF. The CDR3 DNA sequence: TGTGCCAGCAGCACCGGGACAGGACTATCTAACTATGGCTACACCTTC.

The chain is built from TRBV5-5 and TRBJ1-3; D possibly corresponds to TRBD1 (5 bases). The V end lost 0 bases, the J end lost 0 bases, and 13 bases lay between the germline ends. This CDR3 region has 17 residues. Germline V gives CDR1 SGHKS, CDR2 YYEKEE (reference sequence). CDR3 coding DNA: TGTGCCAGCAGCTTGGGGGGCAGAGCCTACTCTGGAAACACCATATATTTT. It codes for CASSLGGRAYSGNTIYF. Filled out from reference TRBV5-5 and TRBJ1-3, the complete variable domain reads DAGVTQSPTHLIKTRGQQVTLRCSPISGHKSVSWYQQVLGQGPQFIFQYYEKEERGRGNFPDRFSARQFPNYSSELNVNALLLGDSALYLCASSLGGRAYSGNTIYFGEGSWLTVV.

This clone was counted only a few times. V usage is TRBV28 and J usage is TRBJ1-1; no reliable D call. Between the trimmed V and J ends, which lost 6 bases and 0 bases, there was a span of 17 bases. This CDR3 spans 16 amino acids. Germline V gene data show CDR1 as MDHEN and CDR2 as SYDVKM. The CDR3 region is CASSHYSLLMNTEAFF. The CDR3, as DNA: TGTGCCAGCAGCCATTACTCTCTACTGATGAACACTGAAGCTTTCTTT.

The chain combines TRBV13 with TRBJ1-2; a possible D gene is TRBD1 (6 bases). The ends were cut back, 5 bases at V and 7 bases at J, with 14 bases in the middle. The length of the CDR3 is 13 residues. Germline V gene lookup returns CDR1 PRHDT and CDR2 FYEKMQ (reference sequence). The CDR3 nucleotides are TGTGCCAGCAGCCCGGAAACAGGGACTGGCTACACCTTC. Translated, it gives CASSPETGTGYTF.

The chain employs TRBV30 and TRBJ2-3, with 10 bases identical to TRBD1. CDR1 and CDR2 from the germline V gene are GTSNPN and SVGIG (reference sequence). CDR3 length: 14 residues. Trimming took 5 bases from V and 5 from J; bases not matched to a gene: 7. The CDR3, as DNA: TGTGCCTGGTGGGGACAGGGGAAGGTAGATACGCAGTATTTT. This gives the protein CAWWGQGKVDTQYF.

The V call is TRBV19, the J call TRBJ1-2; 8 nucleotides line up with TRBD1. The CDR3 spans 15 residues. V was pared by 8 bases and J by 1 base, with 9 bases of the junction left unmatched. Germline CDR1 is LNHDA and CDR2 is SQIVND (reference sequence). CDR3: CASEDGTGFNYGYTF. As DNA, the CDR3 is TGTGCCAGTGAGGATGGGACAGGATTTAACTATGGCTACACCTTC. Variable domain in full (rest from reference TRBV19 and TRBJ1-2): DGGITQSPKYLFRKEGQNVTLSCEQNLNHDAMYWYRQDPGQGLRLIYYSQIVNDFQKGDIAEGYSVSREKKESFPLTVTSAQKNPTAFYLCASEDGTGFNYGYTFGSGTRLTVV.

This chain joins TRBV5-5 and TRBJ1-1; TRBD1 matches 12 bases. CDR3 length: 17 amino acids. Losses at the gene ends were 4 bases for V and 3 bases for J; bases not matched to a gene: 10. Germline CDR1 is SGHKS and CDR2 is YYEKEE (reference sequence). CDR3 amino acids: CASSAGTGGASDTEAFF. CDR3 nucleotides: TGTGCCAGCAGCGCAGGGACAGGGGGCGCGTCGGACACTGAAGCTTTCTTT.